This record looks at one T cell receptor (beta chain) sequence and its context. There is no known antigen for this receptor. Base qualities are missing; no much larger clone stands one base away. The sample comes from a study of cytomegalovirus exposure and HLA in healthy donors (TCRdb year 2017). Background for the entire study: According to an earlier analysis of several hundred of the donors, some 180 million T cells yielded over 90 million unique TCR beta sequences and about 300 Gb of sequence data. A separate validation cohort of over a hundred different subjects was used in addition to the 666-subject first cohort. All discovery cohort repertoires had been generated on a single sequencing platform. To decide whether each TCR beta V gene segment behaved as functional or pseudogenic, an earlier analysis of some 580 of the donors relied on high-throughput TCR beta sequencing. An early release covering just under 650 HLA-typed donors comprised around 300 gigabases of sequencing data and 85 million to 100 million unique TCR sequences. The later analysis used no new phenotypic data to find candidate immune exposures, relying instead on TCR beta sequences and their occurrence across donors. Using immunosequencing, the study profiled T cell repertoires from around 670 subjects and related those repertoires to cytomegalovirus serostatus. A few DR-DQ haplotypes were treated as single units for association and clustering because of strong linkage in the cohort. A later genetic analysis took genome-wide SNP genotypes for 398 of the 666 donors and used that subset as a discovery cohort. Donor age, sex, ethnicity and CMV serostatus were collected together with the repertoire data. Both class I and class II loci were covered by HLA typing, at four-digit resolution. Among the approximately 430 genotyped donors, approximately 76% belonged to the genetic ancestry cluster associated with self-reported Caucasian donors. A later analysis re-examined previously published TCR beta repertoires from just over 650 donors and added high-resolution HLA genotyping to investigate patterns of TCR occurrence. On average, over 200,000 unique TCR beta nucleotide sequences were sequenced per donor among 398 genotyped donors of the cohort, with around 19% of those sequences being non-productive. Typing coverage varied by locus: roughly 629-640 donors for A, B, C, DRB1 and DQB1; roughly 520 for DQA1; nearly 610 for DPA1; roughly 470 for DPB1. The study aimed to test whether signatures of past pathogen exposure could be identified by cataloging public T cell receptors. The study combined high-throughput TCR immunosequencing, statistical association of individual TCRs with disease status, and machine learning to predict cytomegalovirus infection status. Broader findings and caveats from the paper: Presence/absence analyses assumed roughly uniform sequencing depth across donors, an assumption that may not hold. Strong co-occurrence of HLA alleles, especially DR and DQ, made assigning TCR associations to individual alleles difficult. The only immune exposure information available for the cohort was CMV serostatus. Because HLA typing was unavailable for some donors at each locus, only the typed subset was used in association tests. Compared with equally common non-associated chains, HLA-associated TCR beta chains in a later analysis were more clonally expanded and had lower generation probabilities. This cohort had only TCR beta chains sequenced, and the lack of alpha or paired-chain data limited which features could be detected. A later analysis reported that several top co-occurrence clusters appeared linked to parvovirus B19, influenza, CMV and Epstein-Barr virus. The study listed 170 or so TCR beta chains as associated with cytomegalovirus. The authors suggested that the approach could potentially be extended to other disease states and immunological phenotypes. Compared with the roughly 600-donor mean, donors in an Asian-associated ancestry cluster had fewer N-insertions in productive TCRs, according to a later genetic analysis. An earlier analysis of approximately 590 of the donors showed that most TCR beta V segments appeared in productive rearrangements either about 87% or about 30% of the time, which broadly matched IMGT annotations. In vitro tests confirmed that a few of the cytomegalovirus-associated TCR beta chains recognize cytomegalovirus antigens. While some public TCRs were present in many individuals, most TCR sequences turned up only very rarely across donors. A later analysis found that most CMV-associated TCR beta chains appeared HLA-restricted, with HLA associations seemingly driven largely by CMV exposure. In a later genetic analysis, a missense DCLRE1C variant was associated with V-gene and J-gene trimming of TCR beta chains, and the association was replicated in an independent cohort. About 17 rarely observed V segments, including chromosome 9 orphons, were excluded from the earlier analysis of several hundred of the donors because counts were too low. The 87-base-pair reads could not distinguish some IMGT-functional V segments, including TRBV6-2 and TRBV6-3, so those segments were excluded. According to a later analysis, TCR association rates differed among HLA loci, with DRB1 alleles showing the most associated TCRs and HLA-C alleles showing the fewest. At a false discovery rate of 0.05, a later analysis linked about 17,000 TCR beta sequences to specific HLA alleles. A cluster of highly shared sequence variants was judged likely to be a technical artifact of the sequencing pipeline. A further reported finding was that TCR beta sequences accurately predicted the HLA-A and HLA-B alleles for most subjects in the first cohort. Linkage disequilibrium might explain the correlated functional status among segregating V segments, but an unknown experimental factor could not be ruled out. The classifier was reported to diagnose cytomegalovirus status with high specificity and sensitivity in both the original cohort and the validation cohort.

Library preparation employed the immunoSEQ multiplex PCR assay. The multiplex PCR relied on a mix of 60 forward primers for TCR Vbeta segments and 13 reverse primers for TCR Jbeta segments. The CDR3 region of rearranged TCR beta genes was amplified from genomic DNA with a multiplex PCR assay. On the Illumina HiSeq System, the amplified TCR beta libraries were sequenced as 87-base-pair reads. In the paper's pipeline: In a later analysis, approximately 74 million unique TCR beta chains were counted across the 690 or so repertoires, and around 11 million of these chains were shared by at least two donors. Raw reads were error-corrected and collapsed into unique sequences by a nearest-neighbor algorithm in which closely related sequences were merged to remove PCR and sequencing errors. Alignment of CDR3 sequences to IMGT reference sequences was used to assign V, D and J gene segments. For a sequence to be retained, a match of at least six nucleotides to both a V gene segment and a J gene segment was required. Rearrangements were called productive when the CDR3 lacked stop codons and stayed in frame with V and J; all others were non-productive. CDR3 was defined by IMGT convention, running from the second conserved V-encoded cysteine to the conserved J-encoded phenylalanine. The earlier analysis of some 550 of the donors excluded any sequence lacking an unambiguous match to a single V gene segment. An earlier analysis of 587 of the donors classified V segments as functional when productive rearrangements were above 56.7% and as segregating when the standard deviation between donors was above 5%. A statistical classification framework was built to diagnose cytomegalovirus status from the catalog of TCR beta chain sequences. In a later analysis, V and J genes were assigned by comparing TCR nucleotide sequences against IMGT/GENE-DB human TR gene sequences. A later analysis assigned CDR3 sequences and most-parsimonious VDJ recombination scenarios with the TCRdist pipeline. In a later analysis, each TCR beta chain was defined by its CDR3 amino acid sequence together with its V-gene family, and reads lacking a unique V-gene family were excluded. In a later analysis, a few hundred highly shared, low-generation-probability nucleotide sequences were removed to address suspected cross-contamination and a sequencing artifact. In a later analysis, a clonal expansion index for each public chain was calculated from normalized within-repertoire ranks of inferred template counts. Generation probabilities in a later analysis came from a VDJ recombination model fitted to out-of-frame rearrangements, and those results were checked against IGoR. In a later analysis, hypergeometric tests were used to score TCR-TCR, TCR-HLA and TCR-CMV co-occurrence, with a repertoire-size bias correction applied to TCR pairs. To estimate false discovery rates, a later analysis permuted the HLA or CMV assignments 20 times. In a later analysis, co-occurring TCRs were grouped using DBSCAN, with TCRdist sequence similarity added in when clustering inside HLA-allele-positive subsets. Repertoires with fewer than 30,000 or more than 120,000 public chains were left out of co-occurrence clustering, as were five repertoires with anomalous nucleotide sharing. What TCRdb holds here is the immuneACCESS table cut down to in-frame rearrangements. Part of the clones is not present; checked against another copy, under half of the missing clones reflect an unresolved V gene, and the others are unexplained. The DNA was the basis for D and trimming; V, J and clone size are from that table. This sample comprises more than 95,000 clones, about 84% of them detected only once. Around 3.6% of the sample is held by the ten biggest clonotypes.

The cohort consisted of 670 or so healthy bone marrow donors. Cohort members were all nominally healthy when sampled, although unrecorded immune exposures were likely present. The donor tested CMV seronegative and was one of the 352 seronegative cohort members. A peripheral blood sample was provided by each donor, and peripheral blood mononuclear cells were used for TCR beta sequencing. Genomic DNA extraction from the blood cell samples was performed with the Qiagen DNeasy Blood Extraction Kit. Inclusive of the bounding cysteine and phenylalanine, the CDR3 is 15 residues long. The entry retains the CDR3 DNA only, 45 bases that are in frame from base 1. Germline trimming: 1 base from V, 6 bases from J; junction bases outside gene matches: 1. From a lookup of the germline V gene, CDR1 and CDR2 are MNHEY and SVGAGI.

This receptor chain uses TRBV6-5 and TRBJ2-2; the central 11 bases match TRBD2. Input material: PBMCs. This TCR was sampled from a man between 40 and 49 years old in good health and CMV-seronegative. CDR3 sequence: CASSYLGLAAGELFF. The nucleotide sequence is given as TGTGCCAGCAGTTACTTGGGACTAGCGGCCGGGGAGCTGTTTTTT.